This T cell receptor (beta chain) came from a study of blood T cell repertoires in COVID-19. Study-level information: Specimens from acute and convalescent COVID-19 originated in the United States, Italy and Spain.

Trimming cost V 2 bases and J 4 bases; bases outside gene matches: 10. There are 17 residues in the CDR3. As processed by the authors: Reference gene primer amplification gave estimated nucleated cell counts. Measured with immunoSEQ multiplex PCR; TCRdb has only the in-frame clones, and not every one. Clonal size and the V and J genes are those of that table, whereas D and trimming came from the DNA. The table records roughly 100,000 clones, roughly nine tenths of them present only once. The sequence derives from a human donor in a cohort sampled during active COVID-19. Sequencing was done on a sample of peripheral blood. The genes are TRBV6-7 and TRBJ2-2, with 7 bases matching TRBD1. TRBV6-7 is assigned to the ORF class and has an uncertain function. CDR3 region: CASSYPRDRAGTGELFF. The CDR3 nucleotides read TGTGCCAGCAGTTACCCCCGCGACAGGGCGGGCACCGGGGAGCTGTTTTTT.